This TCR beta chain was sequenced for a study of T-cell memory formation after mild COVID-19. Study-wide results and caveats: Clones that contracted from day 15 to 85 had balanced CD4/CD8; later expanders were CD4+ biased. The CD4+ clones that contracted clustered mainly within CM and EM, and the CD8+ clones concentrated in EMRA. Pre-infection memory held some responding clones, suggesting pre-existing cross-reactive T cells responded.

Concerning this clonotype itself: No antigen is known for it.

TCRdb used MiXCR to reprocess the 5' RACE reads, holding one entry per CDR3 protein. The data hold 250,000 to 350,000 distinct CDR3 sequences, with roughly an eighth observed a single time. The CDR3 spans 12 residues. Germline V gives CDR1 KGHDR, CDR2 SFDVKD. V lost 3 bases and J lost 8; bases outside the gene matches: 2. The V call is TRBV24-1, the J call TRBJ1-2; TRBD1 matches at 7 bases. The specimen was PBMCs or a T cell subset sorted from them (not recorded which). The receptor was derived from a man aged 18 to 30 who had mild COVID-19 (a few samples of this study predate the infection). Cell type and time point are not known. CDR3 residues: CATSDNRGGYTF. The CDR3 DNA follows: TGTGCCACCAGTGATAACAGGGGCGGCTACACCTTC.